A selection of T cell receptor beta chains follows, all from one sample in a study of tumor-infiltrating lymphocytes in primary liver carcinoma. TCRdb redid the calling of the multiplex PCR reads with MiXCR, one entry per CDR3 protein. The repertoire holds some 130,000 distinct CDR3 sequences, with around 70% as singletons. Input material: tumor-adjacent normal liver tissue. These receptors all come from a woman between 55 and 75 years old with primary liver carcinoma and hepatitis B virus infection. Each CDR3 is given with its conserved first and last residue. A D gene is named only where the DNA matches it firmly. The size field is filled for only some rows; it gives once, few, many or a size class.

J: TRBJ1-5; V: TRBV11-2; size: once; D: .; DNA: TGTGTCAGTACCTTGACTAGGGGTGGAGGGCAGCCCCAGCATTTT; CDR3: CVSTLTRGGGQPQHF
J: TRBJ2-3; V: TRBV29-1; size: .; D: .; DNA: TGCAGCGTTGAAATTCCCGATGAGGTCAGCACAGATACGCAGTATTTC; CDR3: CSVEIPDEVSTDTQYF
J: TRBJ1-2; V: TRBV4-1; size: many; D: .; DNA: TGCGCCAGCAGCCAAGAAAGCAGGGGCTATGGCTACACCTTC; CDR3: CASSQESRGYGYTF
J: TRBJ2-1; V: TRBV29-1; size: .; D: .; DNA: TGCAGCGTTGTGGGCAGGAGGGGCTCCTACAATAAGCAGTTCTTC; CDR3: CSVVGRRGSYNKQFF
J: TRBJ2-1; V: TRBV6-1; size: many; D: TRBD1; DNA: TGTGCCAGCGGGGGACAGGGGGAGTACAATGAGCAGTTCTTC; CDR3: CASGGQGEYNEQFF
J: TRBJ2-1; V: TRBV11-2; size: .; D: TRBD2; DNA: TGTGGCAGCAGTCTAGCGGGATGGCCGCTTGAGCAGTTCTTC; CDR3: CGSSLAGWPLEQFF
J: TRBJ2-5; V: TRBV11-2; size: few; D: .; DNA: TGTGCCAGCAGTCTTGGGACGCAGGAGACCCAGTACTTC; CDR3: CASSLGTQETQYF
J: TRBJ2-6; V: TRBV18; size: once; D: .; DNA: TGTGCCAGCTCAGATCTCTCTGGGGCCAGCGTCCTGACTTTC; CDR3: CASSDLSGASVLTF
J: TRBJ2-2; V: TRBV13; size: .; D: .; DNA: TGTGCCTGCACTGGCTCGGTTAGCGCCGGGGGGCTGTTTTTT; CDR3: CACTGSVSAGGLFF
J: TRBJ2-5; V: TRBV25-1; size: .; D: TRBD2; DNA: TGTGTCAGCAGTGAATCCGGACTAGCGGGGGAGACCCAGTACTTC; CDR3: CVSSESGLAGETQYF
J: TRBJ2-7; V: TRBV13; size: .; D: .; DNA: TGTGCCATCTGCTTAACGCAGGGGTACGAGCAGTACTTC; CDR3: CAICLTQGYEQYF